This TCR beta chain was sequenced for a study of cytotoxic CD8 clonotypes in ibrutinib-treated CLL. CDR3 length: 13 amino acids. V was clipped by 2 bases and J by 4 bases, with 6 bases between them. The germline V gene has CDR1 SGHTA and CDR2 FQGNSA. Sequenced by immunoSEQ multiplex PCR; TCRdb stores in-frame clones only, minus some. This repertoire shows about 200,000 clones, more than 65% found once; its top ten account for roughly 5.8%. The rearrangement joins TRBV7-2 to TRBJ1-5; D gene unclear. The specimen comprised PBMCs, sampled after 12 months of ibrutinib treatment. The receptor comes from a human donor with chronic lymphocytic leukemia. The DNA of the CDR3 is TGTGCCAGCAGCTTACCGGGTAATCAGCCCCAGCATTTT. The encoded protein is CASSLPGNQPQHF.